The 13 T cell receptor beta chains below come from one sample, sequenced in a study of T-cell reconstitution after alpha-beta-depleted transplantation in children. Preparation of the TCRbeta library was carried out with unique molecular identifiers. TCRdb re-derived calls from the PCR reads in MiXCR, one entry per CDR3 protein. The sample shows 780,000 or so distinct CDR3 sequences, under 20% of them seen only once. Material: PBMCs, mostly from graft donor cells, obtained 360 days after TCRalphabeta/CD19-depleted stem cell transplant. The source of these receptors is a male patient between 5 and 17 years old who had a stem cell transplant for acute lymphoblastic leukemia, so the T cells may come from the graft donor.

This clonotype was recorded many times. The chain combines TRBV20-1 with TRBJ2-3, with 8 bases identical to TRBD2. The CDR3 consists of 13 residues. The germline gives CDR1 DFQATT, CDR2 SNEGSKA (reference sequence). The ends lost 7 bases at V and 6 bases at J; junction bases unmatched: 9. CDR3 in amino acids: CSGTLAGADTQYF. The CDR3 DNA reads TGCAGTGGTACCCTAGCGGGCGCGGATACGCAGTATTTT.

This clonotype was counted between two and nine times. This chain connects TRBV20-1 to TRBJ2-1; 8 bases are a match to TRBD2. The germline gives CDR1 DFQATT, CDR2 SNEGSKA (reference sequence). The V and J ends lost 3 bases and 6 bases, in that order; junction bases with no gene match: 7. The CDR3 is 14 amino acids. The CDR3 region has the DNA TGCAGTGCTAGTAAGCGGGAGCCCCGCAATGAGCAGTTCTTC. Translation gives CSASKREPRNEQFF.

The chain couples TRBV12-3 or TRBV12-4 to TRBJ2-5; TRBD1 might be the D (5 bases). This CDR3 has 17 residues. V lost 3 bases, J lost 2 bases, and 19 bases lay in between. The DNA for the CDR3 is TGTGCCAGCAGTTTGTCCGTGTGGTTCAGGGATCAAGAGACCCAGTACTTC. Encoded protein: CASSLSVWFRDQETQYF.

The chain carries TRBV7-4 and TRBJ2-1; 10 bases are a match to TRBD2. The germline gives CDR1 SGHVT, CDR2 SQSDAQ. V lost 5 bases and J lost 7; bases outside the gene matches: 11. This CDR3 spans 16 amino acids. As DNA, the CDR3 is TGTGCCAGCAGCCCCCCTGGGGCTAGCGGGAGTAATGAGCAGTTCTTC. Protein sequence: CASSPPGASGSNEQFF.

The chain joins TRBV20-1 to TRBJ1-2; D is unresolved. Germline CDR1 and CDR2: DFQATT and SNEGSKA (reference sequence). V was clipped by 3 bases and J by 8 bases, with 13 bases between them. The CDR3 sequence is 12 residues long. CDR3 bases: TGCAGTGCTAGCAGGAGGGCTAGGGGCTACACCTTC. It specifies CSASRRARGYTF.

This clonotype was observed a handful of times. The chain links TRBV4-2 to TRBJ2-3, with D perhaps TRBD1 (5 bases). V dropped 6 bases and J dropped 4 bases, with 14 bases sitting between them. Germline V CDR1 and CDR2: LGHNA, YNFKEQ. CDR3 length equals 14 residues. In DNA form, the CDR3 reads TGTGCCAGCAGGCCCGCAGGGATCGCAGATACGCAGTATTTT. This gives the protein CASRPAGIADTQYF.

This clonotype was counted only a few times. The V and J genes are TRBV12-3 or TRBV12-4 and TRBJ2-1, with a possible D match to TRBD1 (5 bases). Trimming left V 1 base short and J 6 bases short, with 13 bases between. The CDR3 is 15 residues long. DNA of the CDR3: TGTGCCAGCAGTTTAGTCTGGGGCTCAGTCAATGAGCAGTTCTTC. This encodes CASSLVWGSVNEQFF.

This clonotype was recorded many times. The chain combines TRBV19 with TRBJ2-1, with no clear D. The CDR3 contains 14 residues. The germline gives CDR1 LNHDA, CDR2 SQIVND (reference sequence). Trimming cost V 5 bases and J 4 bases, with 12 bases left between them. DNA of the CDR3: TGTGCCAGTAGTTTTGGAGCTTTGTACAATGAGCAGTTCTTC. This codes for CASSFGALYNEQFF.

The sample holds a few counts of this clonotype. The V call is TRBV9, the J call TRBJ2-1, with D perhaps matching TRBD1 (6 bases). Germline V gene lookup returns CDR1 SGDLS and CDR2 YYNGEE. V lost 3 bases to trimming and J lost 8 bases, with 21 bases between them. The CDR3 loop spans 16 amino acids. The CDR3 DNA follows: TGTGCCAGCAGCGAGCCCCAGGGGCAGGGGTTGCATGAGCAGTTCTTC. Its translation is CASSEPQGQGLHEQFF.

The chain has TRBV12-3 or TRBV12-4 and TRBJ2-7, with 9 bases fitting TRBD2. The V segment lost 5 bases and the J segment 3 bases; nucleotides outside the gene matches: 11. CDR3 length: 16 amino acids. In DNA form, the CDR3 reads TGTGCCAGCAGTCCCTTAGCGGGAGAAACCAACTACGAGCAGTACTTC. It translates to CASSPLAGETNYEQYF.

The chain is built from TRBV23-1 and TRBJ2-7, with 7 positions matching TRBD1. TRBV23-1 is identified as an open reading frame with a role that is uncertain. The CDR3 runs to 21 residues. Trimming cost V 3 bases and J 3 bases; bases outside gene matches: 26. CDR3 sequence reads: CASSHPITPVPPYDRVYEQYF. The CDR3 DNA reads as TGCGCCAGCAGTCACCCTATAACACCCGTACCGCCATACGACAGGGTCTACGAGCAGTACTTC.

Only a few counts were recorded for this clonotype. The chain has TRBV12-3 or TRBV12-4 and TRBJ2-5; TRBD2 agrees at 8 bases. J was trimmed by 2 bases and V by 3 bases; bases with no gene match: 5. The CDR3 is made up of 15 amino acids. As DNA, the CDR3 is TGTGCCAGCAGTTTCGAGCGGGAGTGGCAAGAGACCCAGTACTTC. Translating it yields CASSFEREWQETQYF.

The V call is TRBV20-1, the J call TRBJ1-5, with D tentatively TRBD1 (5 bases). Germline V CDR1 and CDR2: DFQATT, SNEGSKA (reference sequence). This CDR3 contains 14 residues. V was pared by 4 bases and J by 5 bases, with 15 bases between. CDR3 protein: CSATYGGIHQPQHF. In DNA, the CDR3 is TGCAGTGCTACCTATGGGGGGATTCATCAGCCCCAGCATTTT.